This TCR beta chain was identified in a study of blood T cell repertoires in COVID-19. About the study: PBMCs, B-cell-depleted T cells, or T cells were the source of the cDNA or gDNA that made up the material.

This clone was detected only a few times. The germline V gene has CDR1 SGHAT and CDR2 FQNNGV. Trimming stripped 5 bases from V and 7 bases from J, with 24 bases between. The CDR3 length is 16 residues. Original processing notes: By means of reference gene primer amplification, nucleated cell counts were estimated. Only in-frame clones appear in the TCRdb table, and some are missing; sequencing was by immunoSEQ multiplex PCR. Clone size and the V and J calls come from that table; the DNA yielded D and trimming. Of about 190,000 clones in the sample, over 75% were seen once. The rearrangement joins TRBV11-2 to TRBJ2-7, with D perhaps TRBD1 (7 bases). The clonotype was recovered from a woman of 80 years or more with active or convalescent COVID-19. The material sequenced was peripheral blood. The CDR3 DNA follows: TGTGCCAGCAGCCCTCCCTGGAGGGGGCTGGGTTTTGAGCAGTACTTC. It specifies CASSPPWRGLGFEQYF.